Below, 16 T cell receptor beta chains from the same sample are listed, as sequenced in a study of CD8+ T cells in alopecia areata. TCR sequencing used cDNA made by reverse transcription of extracted RNA. Assay used: immunoSEQ multiplex PCR; TCRdb lists only in-frame clones, some missing. This table holds roughly 150,000 clones, roughly 44% found once. The source material was CD4+ T cells sorted from blood. The receptors come from a human donor with alopecia areata.

Only a few counts were recorded for this clone. The chain carries TRBV2 and TRBJ1-4; the D is unclear. The CDR3 consists of 16 residues. The V gene's germline CDR1 is SNHLY and CDR2 FYNNEI. Trimming cost V 5 bases and J 11 bases, with 24 bases left between them. The CDR3, as DNA: TGTGCCAGCAGTTCTACCACGCGGAACCGCTTAGGGAAACTGTTTTTT. It yields the protein CASSSTTRNRLGKLFF.

Only a few counts were recorded for this clone. The chain links TRBV29-1 to TRBJ2-3; 7 positions match TRBD1. The CDR3 length is 14 residues. V gave up 5 bases and J gave up 1 base; unmatched junction bases: 6. The germline gives CDR1 SQVTM, CDR2 ANQGSEA. CDR3 residues: CSVFRDSRTDTQYF. Written as DNA, the CDR3 is TGCAGCGTTTTCCGGGACAGCCGCACAGATACGCAGTATTTT.

The V call is TRBV9, the J call TRBJ2-1, with 9 bases matching TRBD2. V was clipped by 3 bases and J by 0 bases; unmatched bases: 1. This CDR3 region has 15 residues. CDR1 and CDR2 from the germline V gene are SGDLS and YYNGEE. The CDR3 sequence: CASSALAGSYNEQFF. The CDR3 nucleotides read TGTGCCAGCAGCGCACTAGCGGGCTCCTACAATGAGCAGTTCTTC.

This clone was seen more than once but under ten times. The chain couples TRBV29-1 to TRBJ1-1; D uncertain. Germline V lookup: CDR1 SQVTM, CDR2 ANQGSEA. The V gene lost 7 bases and the J gene lost 1 base, with 10 bases spanning the gap. The CDR3 spans 12 residues. The CDR3 loop is CSDRHQNTEAFF. The CDR3 coding sequence is TGCAGCGATCGACACCAGAACACTGAAGCTTTCTTT.

The chain couples TRBV6-1 to TRBJ1-2, with D perhaps TRBD1 (6 bases). The CDR3 is 13 amino acids. The V gene's germline CDR1 is MNHNS and CDR2 SASEGT. Trimming took 6 bases from V and 4 from J, leaving 12 bases between them. As DNA, the CDR3 is TGTGCCAGCAGCTTTGTCAGGGGCTATGGCTACACCTTC. This encodes CASSFVRGYGYTF.

The chain joins TRBV29-1 to TRBJ2-6; 7 bases match TRBD1. After removal of 8 bases from V and 4 bases from J, the junction contained 11 bases not matched to a gene. The CDR3 covers 15 residues. CDR1 and CDR2 (germline): SQVTM, ANQGSEA. The CDR3 protein is CSTYRGSGGANVLTF. CDR3 bases: TGCAGCACATACAGGGGCTCGGGCGGGGCCAACGTCCTGACTTTC.

CDR3 sequence reads: CAWSVLSSTGELFF. The CDR3 DNA reads TGTGCCTGGAGTGTACTAAGTAGTACCGGGGAGCTGTTTTTT. The chain is built from TRBV30 and TRBJ2-2; D gene unclear. The length of the CDR3 is 14 residues. Germline V gene data show CDR1 as GTSNPN and CDR2 as SVGIG (reference sequence). V lost 0 bases and J lost 5, with 10 bases in between.

This chain joins TRBV2 and TRBJ1-2, with D perhaps matching TRBD1 (5 bases). The CDR3 loop spans 14 amino acids. CDR1 SNHLY and CDR2 FYNNEI come from the germline V gene. The V end lost 1 base, the J end lost 5 bases, and 11 bases lay between the germline ends. The DNA for the CDR3 is TGTGCCAGCAGTGAAGAATTGGGGCGGTATGGCTACACCTTC. Translation: CASSEELGRYGYTF.

J is TRBJ1-5 and V is TRBV18; TRBD1 is a possible D gene (5 bases). The CDR3 is made up of 13 amino acids. The V end was cut by 3 bases, the J end by 6 bases, with 9 bases between. The germline gives CDR1 KGHSH, CDR2 LQKENI. The CDR3 here is CASSPDSFQPQHF. Written as DNA, the CDR3 is TGTGCCAGCTCACCCGACAGTTTTCAGCCCCAGCATTTT.

This chain connects TRBV18 to TRBJ2-1, with TRBD2 matching 13 bases. The V gene's germline CDR1 is KGHSH and CDR2 LQKENI. The CDR3 sequence is 16 residues long. J was trimmed by 8 bases and V by 3 bases; bases with no gene match: 7. The DNA of the CDR3 is TGTGCCAGCTCACCGCGGACTAGCGGGAGTATCGATGAGCAGTTCTTC. As protein: CASSPRTSGSIDEQFF.

V gene TRBV5-1 combines with J gene TRBJ2-1, with 11 bases matching TRBD1. Germline CDR1 and CDR2: SGHRS and YFSETQ. There are 16 residues in the CDR3. Germline trimming cut 0 bases from V and 6 bases from J; bases unmatched to any gene: 5. CDR3 region: CASSLVPGTGGNEQFF. The CDR3 nucleotides are TGCGCCAGCAGCTTGGTCCCGGGGACAGGGGGCAATGAGCAGTTCTTC.

This clone was detected only a few times. The V and J genes are TRBV18 and TRBJ1-1, with 7 positions matching TRBD1. This CDR3 has 15 amino acids. V shed 3 bases and J 3 bases; nucleotides not matched to a gene: 7. Germline V gene lookup returns CDR1 KGHSH and CDR2 LQKENI. This chain's CDR3 is CASSPAQGGDTEAFF. The CDR3 DNA is TGTGCCAGCTCACCTGCCCAGGGGGGCGACACTGAAGCTTTCTTT.

The chain combines TRBV4-1 with TRBJ1-1, with D possibly TRBD1 on 5 matching bases. Germline-derived CDR1 and CDR2 are MGHRA and YSYEKL. V shed 0 bases and J shed 5 bases, with 13 bases lying between them. This CDR3 contains 15 residues. Written as DNA, the CDR3 is TGCGCCAGCAGCCAAGATGTCAGCAGGGTGACTGAAGCTTTCTTT. This gives the protein CASSQDVSRVTEAFF.

The V and J genes are TRBV9 and TRBJ2-3; unclear D gene. The germline V gene has CDR1 SGDLS and CDR2 YYNGEE. The CDR3 spans 12 residues. The V gene lost 3 bases and the J gene lost 8 bases, with 10 bases spanning the gap. CDR3 region: CASSDRMATQYF. The DNA of the CDR3 is TGTGCCAGCAGCGATAGAATGGCTACGCAGTATTTT.

The chain links TRBV9 to TRBJ2-1; 10 nucleotides match TRBD1. CDR1 is SGDLS and CDR2 is YYNGEE in the germline V gene. With V trimmed by 4 bases and J by 7 bases, 8 bases remained unmatched. The CDR3 sequence is 15 residues long. CDR3 residues: CASSYSGTGENEQFF. DNA for the CDR3: TGTGCCAGCAGCTATTCCGGGACAGGGGAAAATGAGCAGTTCTTC.

CDR3 loop: CSVARTRSYNEQFF. The CDR3 DNA reads as TGCAGCGTTGCTAGGACTAGATCTTACAATGAGCAGTTCTTC. The chain recombines TRBV29-1 with TRBJ2-1; 7 bases agree with TRBD2. The germline V gene has CDR1 SQVTM and CDR2 ANQGSEA. The CDR3 is 14 amino acids. The V and J ends lost 4 bases and 4 bases, in that order; junction bases with no gene match: 7.